Following are 30 T cell receptor beta chains from one sample sequenced in a study of post-analysis software for immune sequencing data. Notes on the study in general: Elevated frequency relative to controls characterized several TRBV segments in patients, TRBV5-6, TRBV5-1 and TRBV20-1 among them.

What these receptors recognize is not known. Incorporated into the TCR beta cDNA libraries were unique molecular identifiers, which served to reduce PCR and sequencing biases. TCRdb processed the PCR reads anew with MiXCR; each CDR3 protein has one entry. The sample records some 890,000 distinct CDR3 sequences, about 50% being singletons. The sample taken for sequencing was blood. Source of these receptors: a girl aged 10 to 17 with multiple sclerosis.

This chain links TRBV18 with TRBJ2-7; no definite D call. Trimming removed 3 bases from V and 1 base from J, with 7 bases in between. The germline gives CDR1 KGHSH, CDR2 LQKENI. The CDR3 runs to 13 residues. This chain's CDR3 is CASSPQDSYEQYF. In DNA, the CDR3 is TGTGCCAGCTCACCTCAGGATTCCTACGAGCAGTACTTC.

V usage is TRBV6-1 and J usage is TRBJ2-4; TRBD1 matches at 7 bases. This CDR3 region has 14 residues. CDR1 MNHNS and CDR2 SASEGT come from the germline V gene. Losses at the gene ends were 8 bases for V and 3 bases for J; bases not matched to a gene: 7. The CDR3 loop is CASRDRDFKNIQYF. The CDR3 nucleotides are TGTGCCAGCCGAGACAGGGATTTCAAAAACATTCAGTACTTC.

This clonotype appeared a few times. The chain couples TRBV11-1 to TRBJ2-5; TRBD1 is a possible D gene (6 bases). Germline V gene sequence: CDR1 SGHAT, CDR2 FQDESV (reference sequence). V gave up 3 bases and J gave up 11 bases, with 22 bases separating them. This CDR3 comprises 15 residues. CDR3 nucleotides: TGTGCCAGCAGCTTGTTCCGGGACAAGGGAAATGAGCAGTACTTC. Translation: CASSLFRDKGNEQYF.

The chain joins TRBV14 to TRBJ1-2; TRBD1 might be the D (5 bases). Germline V gene lookup returns CDR1 SGHDN and CDR2 FVKESK. The CDR3 loop spans 15 amino acids. V was pared by 0 bases and J by 8 bases, with 16 bases between. CDR3 sequence: CASSQDQGGSGGYTF. CDR3 nucleotide sequence: TGTGCCAGCAGCCAAGACCAGGGCGGGAGTGGAGGCTACACCTTC.

This sequence joins TRBV11-2 and TRBJ2-5; the D gene could be TRBD1 or TRBD2 (5 bases each). V was clipped by 2 bases and J by 4 bases, with 17 bases between them. CDR1 is SGHAT and CDR2 is FQNNGV in the germline V gene. This CDR3 contains 16 residues. For the CDR3, the DNA is TGTGCCAGCAGCTTATTTTGGGACGAGAGGGGAGAGACCCAGTACTTC. Translated: CASSLFWDERGETQYF.

This clonotype was counted once. The chain carries TRBV29-1 and TRBJ2-3; D gene uncertain. Germline V CDR1 and CDR2: SQVTM, ANQGSEA. This CDR3 has 12 residues. The CDR3, as DNA: TGCACCGCCACGACCTACACAGATACGCAGTATTTT. It is translated as CTATTYTDTQYF.

This clonotype was counted a few times. This rearrangement joins TRBV15 to TRBJ2-3; D is perhaps TRBD2 (5 bases). Trimming took off 1 base at V and 6 bases at J, with 8 bases between the two ends. Germline V lookup: CDR1 LNHNV, CDR2 YYDKDF (reference sequence). CDR3 length equals 13 residues. CDR3 protein: CATSRGEMDTQYF. The CDR3 DNA is TGTGCCACCAGCAGAGGGGAGATGGATACGCAGTATTTT.

The rearrangement joins TRBV12-3 or TRBV12-4 to TRBJ2-5; perhaps TRBD1 as D (6 bases). The CDR3 has 11 amino acids. Deletions cut 5 bases from V and 10 bases from J, with 11 bases between. The CDR3 sequence: CASSVEGVQYF. CDR3 nucleotides: TGTGCCAGCAGTGTTGAGGGGGTCCAGTACTTC.

The gene calls are TRBV29-1 and TRBJ2-3; no clear D. Germline V CDR1 and CDR2: SQVTM, ANQGSEA. The V end lost 2 bases, the J end lost 0 bases, and 9 bases lay between the germline ends. This CDR3 is built from 14 residues. This chain's CDR3 is CSVEPGLSTDTQYF. In DNA form, the CDR3 reads TGCAGCGTTGAACCCGGGTTAAGCACAGATACGCAGTATTTT.

V and J are TRBV6-1 and TRBJ2-1; 9 bases match TRBD2. V gave up 10 bases and J gave up 6 bases; unmatched junction bases: 16. This CDR3 is 16 amino acids long. Germline CDR1 MNHNS, CDR2 SASEGT. The CDR3 region has the DNA TGTGCCATTCTCCTTGGCGGGAGGGCCGTGGGCAATGAGCAGTTCTTC. The encoded protein is CAILLGGRAVGNEQFF.

This clonotype was counted a few times. The CDR3 region is CASSLTGMGTEAFF. The CDR3 DNA is TGCGCCAGCAGCTTGACAGGGATGGGCACTGAAGCTTTCTTT. V gene TRBV5-1 combines with J gene TRBJ1-1, with TRBD1 as a possible D gene (6 bases). V gave up 1 base and J gave up 4 bases, with 11 bases separating them. Per the germline V gene, CDR1 is SGHRS and CDR2 is YFSETQ. The CDR3 runs 14 residues.

A few counts support this clonotype. The chain employs TRBV28 and TRBJ2-7; no reliable D call. V was pared by 3 bases and J by 3 bases, with 9 bases between. Germline CDR1 is MDHEN and CDR2 is SYDVKM. The CDR3 is 13 residues long. The CDR3 bases are TGTGCCAGCAGTTTTCCACCTAGCTACGAGCAGTACTTC. Translated, it gives CASSFPPSYEQYF.

This clonotype was counted a few times. V gene TRBV5-1 combines with J gene TRBJ2-1, with D unclear. Per germline, CDR1 SGHRS and CDR2 YFSETQ. CDR3 size: 14 residues. Trimming took 0 bases from V and 6 from J, leaving 10 bases between them. The CDR3, as DNA: TGCGCCAGCAGCTTGGCGAGCCGGAGCAATGAGCAGTTCTTC. Its translation is CASSLASRSNEQFF.

V and J are TRBV5-1 and TRBJ1-1; D not certain. CDR3 length equals 15 residues. Deletions cut 4 bases from V and 1 base from J, with 14 bases between. CDR1 is SGHRS and CDR2 is YFSETQ in the germline V gene. The DNA for the CDR3 is TGCGCCAGCAGCACATCCGGAGTCGAGAACACTGAAGCTTTCTTT. It translates to CASSTSGVENTEAFF. Variable domain in full (rest from reference TRBV5-1 and TRBJ1-1): KAGVTQTPRYLIKTRGQQVTLSCSPISGHRSVSWYQQTPGQGLQFLFEYFSETQRNKGNFPGRFSGRQFSNSRSEMNVSTLELGDSALYLCASSTSGVENTEAFFGQGTRLTVV.

With regard to this clonotype: The junction shows a germline mismatch at one end, possibly a read error. This rearrangement joins TRBV5-6 to TRBJ2-7, with 11 bases identical to TRBD1. Looked up from germline, CDR1 is SGHDT and CDR2 is YYEEEE. The CDR3 runs 14 residues. The CDR3 sequence: CASSLRTGGDEQDF. In DNA, the CDR3 is TGTGCCAGCAGCCTCCGGACAGGGGGCGACGAGCAGGACTTC.

This rearrangement joins TRBV4-1 to TRBJ1-2; D not certain. The length of the CDR3 is 16 residues. Trimming left V 0 bases short and J 4 bases short, with 15 bases between. Germline CDR1 and CDR2: MGHRA and YSYEKL. CDR3 sequence reads: CASSQEPTITTYGYTF. The CDR3 DNA reads TGCGCCAGCAGCCAAGAGCCTACCATTACGACCTATGGCTACACCTTC.

The chain combines TRBV12-3 or TRBV12-4 with TRBJ2-1; maybe TRBD2 (5 bases). V lost 11 bases and J 6 bases, leaving 14 bases between the germline ends. The CDR3 spans 12 residues. In nucleotides, the CDR3 is TGTGCCGCCCGTGTTCGGGGCAATGAGCAGTTCTTC. Protein: CAARVRGNEQFF.

The CDR3 is CASSPQGLPLREQYF. In nucleotides, the CDR3 is TGTGCCAGCAGCCCCCAGGGACTACCTCTACGGGAGCAGTACTTC. V usage is TRBV6-2 or TRBV6-3 and J usage is TRBJ2-7, with TRBD2 matching over 7 bases. Germline V gene lookup returns CDR1 MNHEY and CDR2 SVGEGT. V lost 6 bases, J lost 7 bases, and 15 bases stayed unmatched. This CDR3 has 15 amino acids.

The chain combines TRBV29-1 with TRBJ2-4, with 9 positions matching TRBD2. The J call may be mistaken, given a closer DNA end match to TRBJ2-7. This CDR3 spans 13 amino acids. The germline gives CDR1 SQVTM, CDR2 ANQGSEA. CDR3 in DNA: TGCAGCGTGCTGCGGGAGGGCCGAAGCGAGCAGTACTTC. Amino acid sequence: CSVLREGRSEQYF.

This clonotype has a handful of counts. The V gene is TRBV29-1, the J gene TRBJ2-3; D is perhaps TRBD1 (5 bases). The CDR3 length is 12 residues. V was pared by 7 bases and J by 2 bases, with 10 bases between. CDR1 is SQVTM and CDR2 is ANQGSEA in the germline V gene. CDR3 nucleotides: TGCAGCGCTTCGACAGACACAGATACGCAGTATTTT. Its translation: CSASTDTDTQYF.

The CDR3 spells CSVSQAGAYEQYF. The CDR3 coding sequence is TGCAGCGTTTCACAGGCGGGCGCCTACGAGCAGTACTTC. This chain joins TRBV29-1 and TRBJ2-1; D might be TRBD1 or TRBD2, each matching 5 bases. The end of the DNA aligns better with TRBJ2-7, so the J call may be wrong. Germline V CDR1 and CDR2: SQVTM, ANQGSEA. This CDR3 is 13 amino acids long.

The chain's CDR3 is CASSTFAGRSYEQYF. CDR3 sequence (DNA): TGCGCCAGCAGTACCTTTGCGGGACGCTCCTACGAGCAGTACTTC. V usage is TRBV5-1 and J usage is TRBJ2-7; tentative D call: TRBD2 (6 bases). CDR3 size: 15 residues. CDR1 SGHRS and CDR2 YFSETQ come from the germline V gene. Deletions cut 5 bases from V and 0 bases from J, with 15 bases between.

The chain uses TRBV7-2 and TRBJ1-2; D not resolved. CDR1 and CDR2 (germline): SGHTA, FQGNSA. The length of the CDR3 is 11 residues. V lost 3 bases to trimming and J lost 6 bases, with 5 bases between them. CDR3 sequence reads: CASSFMDGYTF. The CDR3 DNA is TGTGCCAGCAGCTTTATGGATGGCTACACCTTC.

The sample holds a few counts of this clonotype. The chain links TRBV20-1 to TRBJ2-7; D unclear. The germline V and J ends were trimmed by 3 bases and 2 bases, with 11 bases remaining between them. Germline CDR1 DFQATT, CDR2 SNEGSKA (reference sequence). This CDR3 comprises 13 residues. In DNA, the CDR3 is TGCAGTGCTAGCGGCCAAGCAGCCTACGAGCAGTACTTC. Translating gives CSASGQAAYEQYF.

The rearrangement uses TRBV7-9 and TRBJ2-1, with TRBD2 matching over 12 bases. Germline loops: CDR1 SEHNR, CDR2 FQNEAQ (reference sequence). After removal of 5 bases from V and 11 bases from J, the junction contained 7 bases not matched to a gene. This CDR3 is 14 amino acids long. CDR3 protein: CASSLGLAGHKQFF. The CDR3 DNA reads as TGTGCCAGCAGCCTCGGACTAGCGGGACACAAGCAGTTCTTC.

The chain links TRBV10-3 to TRBJ2-5; possibly TRBD2 for D (7 bases). The germline V and J ends were trimmed by 2 bases and 6 bases, with 10 bases remaining between them. The CDR3 is made up of 13 amino acids. CDR1 and CDR2 (germline): ENHRY, SYGVKD. CDR3 DNA sequence: TGTGCCATCAGTGAGGAGGGGGGGAAGACCCAGTACTTC. This gives the protein CAISEEGGKTQYF.

As to this clonotype: The junction departs from germline at one end; a sequencing error may be responsible. The V call is TRBV7-3, the J call TRBJ2-5, with 11 bases identical to TRBD2. This CDR3 has 16 amino acids. The V gene's germline CDR1 is SGHTA and CDR2 FQGTGA. The CDR3, as DNA: TGTGCCTGCAGCCCATTAGCGGGGGGGCTCCAAGAGACCCAGTACTTC. The encoded protein is CACSPLAGGLQETQYF.

The chain employs TRBV2 and TRBJ2-1; tentative D call: TRBD1 (6 bases). The ends were cut back, 2 bases at V and 7 bases at J, with 12 bases in the middle. The germline V gene encodes CDR1 SNHLY and CDR2 FYNNEI. The CDR3 has 14 amino acids. The CDR3 spells CASSELGGANEQFF. The CDR3 DNA reads as TGTGCCAGCAGTGAATTAGGGGGTGCGAATGAGCAGTTCTTC.

The J gene is TRBJ2-1, the V gene TRBV5-1, with unresolved D. Germline lookup yields CDR1 SGHRS and CDR2 YFSETQ. Between the trimmed V and J ends, which lost 1 base and 8 bases, there was a span of 13 bases. The CDR3 is made up of 14 amino acids. Here the CDR3 DNA reads TGCGCCAGCAGCTTGACCCGGATGGGCGATGAGCAGTTCTTC. Its protein product is CASSLTRMGDEQFF.

This clonotype appeared many times. This chain joins TRBV7-9 and TRBJ1-4; D unclear. This CDR3 has 14 amino acids. Looked up from germline, CDR1 is SEHNR and CDR2 is FQNEAQ (reference sequence). V dropped 4 bases and J dropped 2 bases, with 8 bases sitting between them. CDR3 bases: TGTGCCAGCAGCTCGGGGTCCACTAATGAAAAACTGTTTTTT. It encodes CASSSGSTNEKLFF. The entire variable domain, with the rest obtained from reference TRBV7-9 and TRBJ1-4, is as follows: DTGVSQNPRHKITKRGQNVTFRCDPISEHNRLYWYRQTLGQGPEFLTYFQNEAQLEKSRLLSDRFSAERPKGSFSTLEIQRTEQGDSAMYLCASSSGSTNEKLFFGSGTQLSVL.